This T cell receptor beta chain is from a study of OX40 agonist ivuxolimab in advanced cancers. Overall study context: Patients received the agonistic anti-OX40 (CD134) antibody ivuxolimab. General study points: A proportion of nonresponders additionally exhibited low normalized T-cell clonal expansion.

Comment on this clone: What it recognizes is unknown.

The CDR3 loop spans 12 amino acids. V lost 7 bases to trimming and J lost 12 bases; unmatched junction nucleotides: 8. Germline V CDR1 and CDR2: MDHEN, SYDVKM. Libraries were prepared by immunoSEQ multiplex PCR; TCRdb keeps only in-frame clonotypes and omits some of them. The repertoire holds 65,000 to 95,000 clones, with approximately 92% as singletons. The receptor comes from an adult with an advanced solid tumor such as melanoma, head and neck, liver or kidney cancer. The gene calls are TRBV28 and TRBJ1-4; 7 bases match TRBD1. The sequencing here drew on CD4+ or CD8+ T cells sorted from blood, taken in a trial of the OX40 agonist ivuxolimab. The CDR3: CASTLGDRELFF. In DNA, the CDR3 is TGTGCCAGCACCTTGGGGGACAGAGAACTGTTTTTT.